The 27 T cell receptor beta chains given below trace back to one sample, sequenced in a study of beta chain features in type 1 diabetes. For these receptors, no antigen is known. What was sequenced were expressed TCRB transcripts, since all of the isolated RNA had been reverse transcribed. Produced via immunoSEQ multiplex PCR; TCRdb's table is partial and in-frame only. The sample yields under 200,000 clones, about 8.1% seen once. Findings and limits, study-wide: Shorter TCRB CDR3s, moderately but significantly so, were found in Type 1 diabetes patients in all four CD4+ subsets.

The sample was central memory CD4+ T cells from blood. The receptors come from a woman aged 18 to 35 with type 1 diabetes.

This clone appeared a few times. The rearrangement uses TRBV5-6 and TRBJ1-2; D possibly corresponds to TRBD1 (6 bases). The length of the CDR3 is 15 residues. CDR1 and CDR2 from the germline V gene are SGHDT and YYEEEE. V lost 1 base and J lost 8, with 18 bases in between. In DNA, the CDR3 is TGTGCCAGCAGCTTGCCGGGCAGGGGTCTTCTAGGCTACACCTTC. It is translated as CASSLPGRGLLGYTF.

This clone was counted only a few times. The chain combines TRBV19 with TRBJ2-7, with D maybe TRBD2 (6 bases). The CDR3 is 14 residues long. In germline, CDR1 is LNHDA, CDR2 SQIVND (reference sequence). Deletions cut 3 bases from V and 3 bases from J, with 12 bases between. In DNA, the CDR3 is TGTGCCAGTAGTATGGGACGACTAGGCTACGAGCAGTACTTC. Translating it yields CASSMGRLGYEQYF.

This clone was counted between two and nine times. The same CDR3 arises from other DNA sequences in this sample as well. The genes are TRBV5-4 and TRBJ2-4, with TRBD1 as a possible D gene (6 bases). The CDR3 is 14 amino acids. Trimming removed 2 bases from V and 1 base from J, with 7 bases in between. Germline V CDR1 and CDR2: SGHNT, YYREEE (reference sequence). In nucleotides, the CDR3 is TGTGCCAGCAGCTTCCAGGGGGCCAAAAACATTCAGTACTTC. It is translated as CASSFQGAKNIQYF.

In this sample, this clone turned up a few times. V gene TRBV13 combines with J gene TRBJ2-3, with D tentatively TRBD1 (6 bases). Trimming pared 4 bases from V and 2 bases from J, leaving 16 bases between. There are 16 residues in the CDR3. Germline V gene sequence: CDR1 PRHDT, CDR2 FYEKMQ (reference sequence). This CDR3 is CASSSPGHTLTDTQYF. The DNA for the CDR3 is TGTGCCAGCAGCTCTCCGGGACACACCCTCACAGATACGCAGTATTTT.

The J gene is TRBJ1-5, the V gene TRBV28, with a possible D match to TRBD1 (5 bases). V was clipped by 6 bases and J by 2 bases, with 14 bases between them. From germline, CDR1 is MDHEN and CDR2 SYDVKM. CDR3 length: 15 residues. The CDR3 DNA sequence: TGTGCCAGCAGCCCATCTGAGACAGGCAATCAGCCCCAGCATTTT. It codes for CASSPSETGNQPQHF.

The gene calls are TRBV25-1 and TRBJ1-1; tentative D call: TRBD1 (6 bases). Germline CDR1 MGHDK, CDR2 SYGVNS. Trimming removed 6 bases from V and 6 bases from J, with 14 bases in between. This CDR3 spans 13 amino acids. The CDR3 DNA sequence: TGTGCCAGCAGAGAAATCAGGGGCGCTGAAGCTTTCTTT. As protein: CASREIRGAEAFF.

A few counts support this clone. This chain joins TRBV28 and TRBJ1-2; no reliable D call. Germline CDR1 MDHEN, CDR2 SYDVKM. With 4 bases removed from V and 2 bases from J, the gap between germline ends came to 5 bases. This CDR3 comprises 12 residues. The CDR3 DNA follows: TGTGCCAGCAGTTGGCAGAACTATGGCTACACCTTC. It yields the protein CASSWQNYGYTF.

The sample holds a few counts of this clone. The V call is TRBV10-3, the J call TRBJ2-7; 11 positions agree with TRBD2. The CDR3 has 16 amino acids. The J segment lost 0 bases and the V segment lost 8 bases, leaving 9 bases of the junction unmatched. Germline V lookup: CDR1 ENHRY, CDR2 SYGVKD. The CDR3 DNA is TGTGCCATCGGGCTAGCGGGAGGTCGGAGCTCCTACGAGCAGTACTTC. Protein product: CAIGLAGGRSSYEQYF.

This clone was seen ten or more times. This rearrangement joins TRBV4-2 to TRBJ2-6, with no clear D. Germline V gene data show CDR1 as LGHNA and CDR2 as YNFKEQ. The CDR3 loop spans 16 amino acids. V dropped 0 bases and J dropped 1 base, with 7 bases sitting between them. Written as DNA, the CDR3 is TGTGCCAGCAGCCAAGAAGCCGGGTCTGGGGCCAACGTCCTGACTTTC. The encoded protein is CASSQEAGSGANVLTF.

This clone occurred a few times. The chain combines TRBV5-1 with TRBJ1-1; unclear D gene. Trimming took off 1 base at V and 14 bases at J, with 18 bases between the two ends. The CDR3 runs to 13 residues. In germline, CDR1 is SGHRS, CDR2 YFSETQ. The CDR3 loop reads CASSLSFGQDSFF. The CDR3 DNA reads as TGCGCCAGCAGCTTGTCCTTTGGCCAGGACTCGTTCTTT.

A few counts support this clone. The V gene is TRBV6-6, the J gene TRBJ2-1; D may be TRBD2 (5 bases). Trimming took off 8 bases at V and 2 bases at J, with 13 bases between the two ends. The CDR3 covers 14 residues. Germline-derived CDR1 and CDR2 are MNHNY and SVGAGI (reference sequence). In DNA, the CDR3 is TGTGCCAGCGCAAGTCTAGCAACCTACAATGAGCAGTTCTTC. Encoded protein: CASASLATYNEQFF.

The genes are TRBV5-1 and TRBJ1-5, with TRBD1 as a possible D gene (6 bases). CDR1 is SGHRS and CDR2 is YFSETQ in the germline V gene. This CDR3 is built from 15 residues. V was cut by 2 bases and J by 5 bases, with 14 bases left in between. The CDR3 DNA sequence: TGCGCCAGCAGCTTAGTTGGGGGCACTGATCAGCCCCAGCATTTT. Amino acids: CASSLVGGTDQPQHF.

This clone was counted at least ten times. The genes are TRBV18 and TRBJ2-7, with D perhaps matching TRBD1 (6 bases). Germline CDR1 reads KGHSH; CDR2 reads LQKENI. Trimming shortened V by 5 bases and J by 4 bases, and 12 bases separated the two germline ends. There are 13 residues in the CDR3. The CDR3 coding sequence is TGTGCCAGCTCAGGGGGCTCCGAATACGAGCAGTACTTC. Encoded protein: CASSGGSEYEQYF. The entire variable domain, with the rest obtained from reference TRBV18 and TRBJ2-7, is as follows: NAGVMQNPRHLVRRRGQEARLRCSPMKGHSHVYWYRQLPEEGLKFMVYLQKENIIDESGMPKERFSAEFPKEGPSILRIQQVVRGDSAAYFCASSGGSEYEQYFGPGTRLTVT.

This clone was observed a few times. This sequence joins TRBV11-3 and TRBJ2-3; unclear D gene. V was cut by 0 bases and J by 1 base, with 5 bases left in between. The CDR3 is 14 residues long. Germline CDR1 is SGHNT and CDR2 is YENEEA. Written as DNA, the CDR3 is TGTGCCAGCAGCTTAGATAGTCGCACAGATACGCAGTATTTT. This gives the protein CASSLDSRTDTQYF.

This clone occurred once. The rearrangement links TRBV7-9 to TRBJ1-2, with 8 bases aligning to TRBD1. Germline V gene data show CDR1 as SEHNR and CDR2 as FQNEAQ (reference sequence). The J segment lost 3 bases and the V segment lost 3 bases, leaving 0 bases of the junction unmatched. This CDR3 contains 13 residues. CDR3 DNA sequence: TGTGCCAGCAGCTTGGACAGGGACTATGGCTACACCTTC. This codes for CASSLDRDYGYTF.

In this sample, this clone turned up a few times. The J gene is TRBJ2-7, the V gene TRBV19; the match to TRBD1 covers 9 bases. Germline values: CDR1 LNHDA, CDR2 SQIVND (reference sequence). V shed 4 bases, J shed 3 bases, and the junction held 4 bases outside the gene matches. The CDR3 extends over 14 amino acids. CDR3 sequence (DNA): TGTGCCAGTAGTACCTTGGGACAGGGCTACGAGCAGTACTTC. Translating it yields CASSTLGQGYEQYF.

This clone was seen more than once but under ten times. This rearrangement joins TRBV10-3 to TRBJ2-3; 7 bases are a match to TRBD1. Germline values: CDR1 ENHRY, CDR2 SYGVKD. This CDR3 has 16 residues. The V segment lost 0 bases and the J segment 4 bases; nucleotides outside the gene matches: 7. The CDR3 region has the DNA TGTGCCATCAGTGAGTCAGGGGGCGAGAATGCAGATACGCAGTATTTT. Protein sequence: CAISESGGENADTQYF.

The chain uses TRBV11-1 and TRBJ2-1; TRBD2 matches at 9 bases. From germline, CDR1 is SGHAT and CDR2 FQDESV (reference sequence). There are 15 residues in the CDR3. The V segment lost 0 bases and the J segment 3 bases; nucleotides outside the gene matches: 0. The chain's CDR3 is CASSLASGSYNEQFF. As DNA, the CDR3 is TGTGCCAGCAGCTTAGCTAGCGGGAGCTACAATGAGCAGTTCTTC. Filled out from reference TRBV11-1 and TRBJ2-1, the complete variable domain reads EAEVAQSPRYKITEKSQAVAFWCDPISGHATLYWYRQILGQGPELLVQFQDESVVDDSQLPKDRFSAERLKGVDSTLKIQPAELGDSAMYLCASSLASGSYNEQFFGPGTRLTVL.

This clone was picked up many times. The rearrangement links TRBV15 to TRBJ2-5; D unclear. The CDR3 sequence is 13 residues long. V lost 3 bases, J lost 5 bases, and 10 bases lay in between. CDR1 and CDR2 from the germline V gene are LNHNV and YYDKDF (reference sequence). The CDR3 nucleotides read TGTGCCACCAGCAGGGAGTCTGGGGAGACCCAGTACTTC. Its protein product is CATSRESGETQYF.

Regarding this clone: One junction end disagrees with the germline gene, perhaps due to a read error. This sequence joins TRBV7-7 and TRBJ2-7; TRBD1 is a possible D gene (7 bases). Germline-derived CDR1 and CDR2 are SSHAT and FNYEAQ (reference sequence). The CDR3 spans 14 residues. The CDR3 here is CASSERSQGGEQYF. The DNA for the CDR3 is TGTGCTAGCAGCGAAAGATCCCAGGGGGGAGAGCAGTACTTC.

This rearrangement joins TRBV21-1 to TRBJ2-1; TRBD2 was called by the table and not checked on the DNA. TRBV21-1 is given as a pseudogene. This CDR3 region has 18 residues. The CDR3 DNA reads TGTGCCAGTGCCTGGGGAGCGAAGTCCTTGAGCTCCTACAATGAGCAGTTCTTC. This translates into CASAWGAKSLSSYNEQFF.

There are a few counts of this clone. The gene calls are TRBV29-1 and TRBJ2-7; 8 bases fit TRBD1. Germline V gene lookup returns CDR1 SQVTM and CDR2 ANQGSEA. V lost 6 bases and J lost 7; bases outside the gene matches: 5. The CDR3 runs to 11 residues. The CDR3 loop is CSVTRGLEQYF. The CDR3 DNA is TGCAGCGTCACCAGGGGGCTTGAGCAGTACTTC.

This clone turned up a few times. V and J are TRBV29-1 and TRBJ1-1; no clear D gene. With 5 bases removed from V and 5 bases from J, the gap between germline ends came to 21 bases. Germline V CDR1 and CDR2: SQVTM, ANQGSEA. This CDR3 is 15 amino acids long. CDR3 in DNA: TGCAGCGTTTCCCCTTCTGGGAGGAGTGGTACTGAAGCTTTCTTT. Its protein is CSVSPSGRSGTEAFF.

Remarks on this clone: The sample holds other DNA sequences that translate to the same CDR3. The CDR3 loop is CASSLGGSDTQYF. In DNA, the CDR3 is TGTGCCAGCAGCTTAGGCGGGTCAGATACGCAGTATTTT. The chain employs TRBV7-2 and TRBJ2-3; D possibly corresponds to TRBD2 (5 bases). Germline loops: CDR1 SGHTA, CDR2 FQGNSA. The V gene lost 1 base and the J gene lost 4 bases, with 6 bases spanning the gap. The CDR3 has 13 amino acids.

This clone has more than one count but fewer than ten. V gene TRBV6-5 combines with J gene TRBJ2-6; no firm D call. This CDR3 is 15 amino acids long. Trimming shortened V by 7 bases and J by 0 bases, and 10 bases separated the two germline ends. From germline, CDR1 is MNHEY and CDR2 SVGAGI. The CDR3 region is CASTRVRSGANVLTF. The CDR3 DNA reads TGTGCCAGCACCCGGGTCCGCTCTGGGGCCAACGTCCTGACTTTC.

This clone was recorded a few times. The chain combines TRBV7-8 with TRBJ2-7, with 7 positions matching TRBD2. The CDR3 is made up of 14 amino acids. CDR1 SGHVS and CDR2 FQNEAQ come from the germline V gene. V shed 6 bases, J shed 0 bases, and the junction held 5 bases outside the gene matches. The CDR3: CASSLAEYSYEQYF. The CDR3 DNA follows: TGTGCCAGCAGTCTAGCGGAATACTCCTACGAGCAGTACTTC. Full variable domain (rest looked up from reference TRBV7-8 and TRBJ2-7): GAGVSQSPRYKVAKRGQDVALRCDPISGHVSLFWYQQALGQGPEFLTYFQNEAQLDKSGLPSDRFFAERPEGSVSTLKIQRTQQEDSAVYLCASSLAEYSYEQYFGPGTRLTVT.

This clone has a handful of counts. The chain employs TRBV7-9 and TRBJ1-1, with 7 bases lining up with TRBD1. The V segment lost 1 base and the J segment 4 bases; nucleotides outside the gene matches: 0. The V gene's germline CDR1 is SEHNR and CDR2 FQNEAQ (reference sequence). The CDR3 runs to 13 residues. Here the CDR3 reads CASSLGQGTEAFF. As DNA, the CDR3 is TGTGCCAGCAGCTTAGGACAGGGCACTGAAGCTTTCTTT.